Listed below are T cell receptor beta chains from one sample, sequenced in a study of radiation and T cells in renal cell carcinoma. The repertoire was sequenced with immunoSEQ multiplex PCR; TCRdb's copy has only in-frame clones and lacks some. The sample shows some 80,000 clones, roughly 85% of them seen only once. The specimen comprised blood, sampled from a patient whose treatment included radiotherapy and nephrectomy. These receptors originate from a woman between 50 and 59 years old with renal cell carcinoma. The CDR3 runs from the conserved cysteine through the conserved F or W. The order of the fields is clone size, J gene, D gene, V gene, CDR3 DNA, CDR3 protein. A D gene is named only where the DNA matches it firmly. The size of a clone is reported for some rows only, either as once, few or many, or as a class for expanded clones.

clone size: NA
J gene: TRBJ2-1
D gene: NA
V gene: TRBV7-2
CDR3 DNA: TGTGCCAGCAGCTCCACCTCAGGACAGTACAATGAGCAGTTCTTC
CDR3 protein: CASSSTSGQYNEQFF

clone size: NA
J gene: TRBJ1-2
D gene: NA
V gene: TRBV15
CDR3 DNA: TGTGCCACCAGCAGAGGGACCGCAGGGGACTATGGCTACACCTTC
CDR3 protein: CATSRGTAGDYGYTF

clone size: NA
J gene: TRBJ2-5
D gene: NA
V gene: TRBV5-1
CDR3 DNA: TGCGCCAGCAGACAGGGACTCCAAGAGACCCAGTACTTC
CDR3 protein: CASRQGLQETQYF

clone size: NA
J gene: TRBJ1-1
D gene: NA
V gene: TRBV27
CDR3 DNA: TGTGCCAGCAGTTTACTCGGCAGGGGCCCTCCATCCGAAGCTTTCTTT
CDR3 protein: CASSLLGRGPPSEAFF

clone size: NA
J gene: TRBJ1-6
D gene: NA
V gene: TRBV7-2
CDR3 DNA: TGTGCCAGCAGCCTGGGGCGCGAGGCACCCCTCCACTTT
CDR3 protein: CASSLGREAPLHF

clone size: NA
J gene: TRBJ2-7
D gene: NA
V gene: TRBV6-5
CDR3 DNA: TGTGCCAGCAGGCCTAGACAGGAGAACTACGAGCAGTACTTC
CDR3 protein: CASRPRQENYEQYF

clone size: once
J gene: TRBJ2-1
D gene: NA
V gene: TRBV15
CDR3 DNA: TGTGCCACCAGCCCCGGGAATGAGCAGTTCTTC
CDR3 protein: CATSPGNEQFF

clone size: once
J gene: TRBJ2-7
D gene: TRBD1
V gene: TRBV6-1
CDR3 DNA: TGTGCCAGCAGTGAAACACCGGGACAGGGATACGAGCAGTACTTC
CDR3 protein: CASSETPGQGYEQYF

clone size: NA
J gene: TRBJ2-3
D gene: NA
V gene: TRBV27
CDR3 DNA: TGTGCCAGCAGTTTTTCAGGGACAAGCACAGATACGCAGTATTTT
CDR3 protein: CASSFSGTSTDTQYF

clone size: NA
J gene: TRBJ2-3
D gene: NA
V gene: TRBV9
CDR3 DNA: TGTGCCAGCGGAAGAACAGGAATCACAGATACGCAGTATTTT
CDR3 protein: CASGRTGITDTQYF

clone size: NA
J gene: TRBJ2-3
D gene: TRBD1
V gene: TRBV6-5
CDR3 DNA: TGTGCCAGCAGTTACGGGCAGGGGGCCCTCACAGATACGCAGTATTTT
CDR3 protein: CASSYGQGALTDTQYF

clone size: NA
J gene: TRBJ2-3
D gene: TRBD2
V gene: TRBV18
CDR3 DNA: TGTGCCAGCTCCTCAAGGGGACTAGTAGCAGATACGCAGTATTTT
CDR3 protein: CASSSRGLVADTQYF

clone size: NA
J gene: TRBJ2-7
D gene: TRBD2
V gene: TRBV28
CDR3 DNA: TGTGCCAGCAGTTTAAGCGGGAAGGCCTACGAGCAGTACTTC
CDR3 protein: CASSLSGKAYEQYF

clone size: once
J gene: TRBJ2-7
D gene: TRBD1
V gene: TRBV6-5
CDR3 DNA: TGTGCCAGCAGTTACTCCGCCGGGACAGGGTTCCACGAGCAGTACTTC
CDR3 protein: CASSYSAGTGFHEQYF

clone size: NA
J gene: TRBJ2-1
D gene: TRBD2
V gene: TRBV28
CDR3 DNA: TGTGCCAGCAGTTTATTCAGCGGGGAGACTAATGAGCAGTTCTTC
CDR3 protein: CASSLFSGETNEQFF

clone size: NA
J gene: TRBJ2-7
D gene: NA
V gene: TRBV10-1
CDR3 DNA: TGCGCCCCCTTCCCAGGCCAAGCCTACGAGCAGTACTTC
CDR3 protein: CAPFPGQAYEQYF

clone size: NA
J gene: TRBJ1-5
D gene: NA
V gene: TRBV5-4
CDR3 DNA: TGTGCCAGCAGCCAGGAGGCGGGCCAGCCCCAGCATTTT
CDR3 protein: CASSQEAGQPQHF

clone size: NA
J gene: TRBJ1-1
D gene: TRBD1
V gene: TRBV4-2
CDR3 DNA: TGTGCCAGCAGCCAAGGACAGGGGAACACTGAAGCTTTCTTT
CDR3 protein: CASSQGQGNTEAFF

clone size: NA
J gene: TRBJ2-1
D gene: NA
V gene: TRBV11-2
CDR3 DNA: TGTGCCAGCAGCCGAGGTGTTTTTCGATACAATGAGCAGTTCTTC
CDR3 protein: CASSRGVFRYNEQFF

clone size: NA
J gene: TRBJ2-7
D gene: TRBD1
V gene: TRBV5-4
CDR3 DNA: TGTGCCAGCAGCTCTCTGACAGGGGCCTACGAGCAGTACTTC
CDR3 protein: CASSSLTGAYEQYF

clone size: NA
J gene: TRBJ2-7
D gene: TRBD1
V gene: TRBV5-4
CDR3 DNA: TGTGCCAGCAGACCCCGACAGGGAACTCCCTACGAGCAGTACTTC
CDR3 protein: CASRPRQGTPYEQYF

clone size: few
J gene: TRBJ2-3
D gene: TRBD1
V gene: TRBV27
CDR3 DNA: TGTGCCAGCAGTTCATTGGACCGGGACAGGGTTACAGATACGCAGTATTTT
CDR3 protein: CASSSLDRDRVTDTQYF

clone size: NA
J gene: TRBJ2-7
D gene: NA
V gene: TRBV1
CDR3 DNA: TGCACCAGCAGTGGAGGCCATTTCTACGAGCAGTACTTC
CDR3 protein: CTSSGGHFYEQYF

clone size: NA
J gene: TRBJ2-7
D gene: NA
V gene: TRBV10-3
CDR3 DNA: TGTGCCATCAGTGAGTCGGGGGATCCCGAGCAGTACTTC
CDR3 protein: CAISESGDPEQYF

clone size: NA
J gene: TRBJ2-2
D gene: TRBD1
V gene: TRBV19
CDR3 DNA: TGTGCCAGTAGTATAGGGGGACAGGGGCCAAGACGCGGGGAGCTGTTTTTT
CDR3 protein: CASSIGGQGPRRGELFF

clone size: NA
J gene: TRBJ2-7
D gene: TRBD2
V gene: TRBV19
CDR3 DNA: TGTGCCAGTAGTAAGGTGACTAGCGGTTCCTACGAGCAGTACTTC
CDR3 protein: CASSKVTSGSYEQYF

clone size: NA
J gene: TRBJ2-7
D gene: TRBD1
V gene: TRBV19
CDR3 DNA: TGTGCCAGTAGTCTCCGGGACAGGGGCTACGAGCAGTACTTC
CDR3 protein: CASSLRDRGYEQYF

clone size: NA
J gene: TRBJ2-7
D gene: NA
V gene: TRBV2
CDR3 DNA: TGTGCCAGCAAAGGTGCTGCTACCTACGAGCAGTACTTC
CDR3 protein: CASKGAATYEQYF

clone size: NA
J gene: TRBJ2-3
D gene: NA
V gene: TRBV28
CDR3 DNA: TGTGCCAGCAGTTGGAGTGGGGGGCGGGATACGCAGTATTTT
CDR3 protein: CASSWSGGRDTQYF

clone size: NA
J gene: TRBJ1-1
D gene: NA
V gene: TRBV10-3
CDR3 DNA: TGTGCCATCAGTGTAGGGGGCACTGAAGCTTTCTTT
CDR3 protein: CAISVGGTEAFF

clone size: NA
J gene: TRBJ1-2
D gene: NA
V gene: TRBV28
CDR3 DNA: TGTGCCAGCAGTTGGGAAGGGGACGGCTACACCTTC
CDR3 protein: CASSWEGDGYTF

clone size: NA
J gene: TRBJ2-3
D gene: NA
V gene: TRBV27
CDR3 DNA: TGTGCCAGCATCCCGGACGGAACCACAGATACGCAGTATTTT
CDR3 protein: CASIPDGTTDTQYF

clone size: NA
J gene: TRBJ1-1
D gene: NA
V gene: TRBV21-1
CDR3 DNA: TGTGCCAGCAGCAAACCCTTCGGCACTGAAGCTTTCTTT
CDR3 protein: CASSKPFGTEAFF

clone size: NA
J gene: TRBJ1-2
D gene: NA
V gene: TRBV6-4
CDR3 DNA: TGTGCCAGCAGTCTGACACACAGGACCTTC
CDR3 protein: CASSLTHRTF

clone size: NA
J gene: TRBJ2-7
D gene: NA
V gene: TRBV5-4
CDR3 DNA: TGTGCCAGCAGCTTTCTGAGGACAGAAAACTACGAGCAGTACTTC
CDR3 protein: CASSFLRTENYEQYF

clone size: NA
J gene: TRBJ2-1
D gene: TRBD2
V gene: TRBV6-5
CDR3 DNA: TGTGCCAGCAGTTACCTAGCGGGAGGGCAAGTTGAGCAGTTCTTC
CDR3 protein: CASSYLAGGQVEQFF

clone size: NA
J gene: TRBJ2-5
D gene: NA
V gene: TRBV11-2
CDR3 DNA: TGTGCCAGCAGCTTAGGGGGACAAGAGACCCAGTACTTC
CDR3 protein: CASSLGGQETQYF

clone size: NA
J gene: TRBJ2-7
D gene: NA
V gene: TRBV19
CDR3 DNA: TGTGCCAGTAGTAGTTCCGGGGGCGCATACGAGCAGTACTTC
CDR3 protein: CASSSSGGAYEQYF

clone size: NA
J gene: TRBJ2-5
D gene: NA
V gene: TRBV7-2
CDR3 DNA: TGTGCCAGCAGCTTAGGGGGCTGGGCAGAAGAGACCCAGTACTTC
CDR3 protein: CASSLGGWAEETQYF

clone size: NA
J gene: TRBJ1-2
D gene: NA
V gene: TRBV10-1
CDR3 DNA: TGCGCCAGCAGTGAGTCCCAAGAGGGGGAGCATGGCTACACCTTC
CDR3 protein: CASSESQEGEHGYTF

clone size: NA
J gene: TRBJ2-2
D gene: TRBD2
V gene: TRBV27
CDR3 DNA: TGTGCCAGCAGCAAAATAGCGGGGGAGACCGGGGAGCTGTTTTTT
CDR3 protein: CASSKIAGETGELFF

clone size: NA
J gene: TRBJ1-2
D gene: NA
V gene: TRBV10-3
CDR3 DNA: TGTGCCATCAGTGAGCCCGGGGCCTCCGGGTCGGGTGGCTACACCTTC
CDR3 protein: CAISEPGASGSGGYTF

clone size: NA
J gene: TRBJ2-1
D gene: NA
V gene: TRBV9
CDR3 DNA: TGTGCCAGCAGCGTAGGACCGACTAGTGAGGATGAGCAGTTCTTC
CDR3 protein: CASSVGPTSEDEQFF

clone size: NA
J gene: TRBJ2-2
D gene: TRBD1
V gene: TRBV10-3
CDR3 DNA: TGTGCCATCAGTGAGTCGGGACAGGCCCCGAACACCGGGGAGCTGTTTTTT
CDR3 protein: CAISESGQAPNTGELFF

clone size: NA
J gene: TRBJ2-7
D gene: TRBD1
V gene: TRBV10-2
CDR3 DNA: TGCGCCAGCAGTGACCCGGGACAGGCATCCTCCTACGAGCAGTACTTC
CDR3 protein: CASSDPGQASSYEQYF

clone size: NA
J gene: TRBJ1-1
D gene: NA
V gene: TRBV18
CDR3 DNA: TGTGCCAGCTCACGGGGCAGCCTTAGCGCTGAAGCTTTCTTT
CDR3 protein: CASSRGSLSAEAFF

clone size: NA
J gene: TRBJ1-3
D gene: NA
V gene: TRBV28
CDR3 DNA: TGTGCCAGCAGTGCCCCCGAGGGTTATGGAAACACCATATATTTT
CDR3 protein: CASSAPEGYGNTIYF

clone size: NA
J gene: TRBJ2-2
D gene: TRBD1
V gene: TRBV6-1
CDR3 DNA: TGTGCCAGCAGTGATCAGGACAGGGGCACCGGGGAGCTGTTTTTT
CDR3 protein: CASSDQDRGTGELFF

clone size: NA
J gene: TRBJ2-7
D gene: TRBD1
V gene: TRBV29-1
CDR3 DNA: TGCAGCGTTGCCTCCGGGACAGGGTCCAACGAGCAGTACTTC
CDR3 protein: CSVASGTGSNEQYF